Shown below are 24 T cell receptor beta chains from a single sample sequenced in a study of shared clonotypes between healthy human individuals. Naive CD8 cells lacked CD45RO, underwent positive selection for CCR7 and left out terminally differentiated effector memory CD45RA+ cells. The data were produced by immunoSEQ multiplex PCR, yet TCRdb's version contains in-frame clones alone and is incomplete. Found here are 760,000 or so clones, 90% to 97% of them singletons; the top ten hold about 0.21%. Sequenced input: naive CD8+ T cells sorted from blood. Source of these receptors: a man under 40 in good health.

The chain combines TRBV10-3 with TRBJ2-1; D is ambiguous. V dropped 7 bases and J dropped 1 base, with 14 bases sitting between them. This CDR3 region has 15 residues. The V gene's germline CDR1 is ENHRY and CDR2 SYGVKD. CDR3 loop: CAITQGTGSYNEQFF. For the CDR3, the DNA is TGTGCCATCACCCAAGGTACTGGTTCCTACAATGAGCAGTTCTTC.

As to this clone: This same CDR3 is encoded by further DNA sequences in the sample. This chain links TRBV27 with TRBJ2-1; D gene ambiguous. Germline lookup yields CDR1 MNHEY and CDR2 SMNVEV (reference sequence). Trimming took off 4 bases at V and 2 bases at J, with 6 bases between the two ends. The CDR3 covers 13 residues. This CDR3 reads CASSSSTYNEQFF. The CDR3 bases are TGTGCCAGCAGTTCCTCTACCTACAATGAGCAGTTCTTC.

Remarks on this clone: The same CDR3 can be traced to other DNA sequences in this sample. This rearrangement joins TRBV6-5 to TRBJ1-1, with D perhaps matching TRBD1 (6 bases). V gave up 5 bases and J gave up 5 bases, with 9 bases separating them. The germline gives CDR1 MNHEY, CDR2 SVGAGI. This CDR3 is built from 12 residues. The CDR3 DNA sequence: TGTGCCAGCAGTAGAGGGGGGACTGAAGCTTTCTTT. Encoded protein: CASSRGGTEAFF.

The chain couples TRBV10-2 to TRBJ1-1; D remains unclear. CDR1 is WSHSY and CDR2 is SAAADI in the germline V gene. The CDR3 consists of 12 residues. V lost 6 bases and J 4 bases, leaving 9 bases between the germline ends. The CDR3 nucleotides read TGCGCCAGCAGGTTGTACGGCACTGAAGCTTTCTTT. Translating it yields CASRLYGTEAFF.

The gene calls are TRBV11-2 and TRBJ2-7; tentatively, D is TRBD1 (6 bases). The V gene lost 5 bases and the J gene lost 3 bases, with 17 bases spanning the gap. Germline CDR1 is SGHAT and CDR2 is FQNNGV. CDR3 size: 15 residues. CDR3 sequence: CASSPFPSDSYEQYF. The DNA for the CDR3 is TGTGCCAGCAGCCCGTTTCCATCGGACAGCTACGAGCAGTACTTC.

This chain links TRBV7-9 with TRBJ2-2; 13 positions agree with TRBD2. The germline V gene encodes CDR1 SEHNR and CDR2 FQNEAQ (reference sequence). The CDR3 is 18 amino acids. Trimming removed 7 bases from V and 2 bases from J; junction bases left unmatched: 10. CDR3 amino acids: CASTEGLAGYANTGELFF. The CDR3 DNA follows: TGTGCCAGCACGGAGGGACTAGCGGGGTACGCTAACACCGGGGAGCTGTTTTTT.

The chain combines TRBV28 with TRBJ2-1; D is possibly TRBD1 or TRBD2 (5 bases each). Per the germline V gene, CDR1 is MDHEN and CDR2 is SYDVKM. Trimming shortened V by 9 bases and J by 9 bases, and 18 bases separated the two germline ends. The CDR3 spans 13 residues. The CDR3 loop is CASTRGSLSEQFF. Here the CDR3 DNA reads TGTGCCAGTACTCGGGGCAGCCTCAGTGAGCAGTTCTTC.

The CDR3: CSVVYVLEEQFF. In DNA form, the CDR3 reads TGCAGCGTTGTTTATGTTCTTGAAGAGCAGTTCTTC. This chain joins TRBV29-1 and TRBJ2-1; no firm D call. Germline V gene lookup returns CDR1 SQVTM and CDR2 ANQGSEA. V was shortened by 4 bases and J by 10 bases, with 14 bases between the two germline ends. This CDR3 region has 12 residues.

The chain is built from TRBV4-1 and TRBJ2-7, with TRBD1 identical over 8 bases. The germline V gene encodes CDR1 MGHRA and CDR2 YSYEKL. J lost 2 bases, V lost 4 bases, and 19 bases had no gene match. There are 19 residues in the CDR3. As DNA, the CDR3 is TGCGCCAGCAGCCCGCTCCAAACGTCCCCGGGACAGGACCCCTACGAGCAGTACTTC. Protein sequence: CASSPLQTSPGQDPYEQYF.

V gene TRBV27 combines with J gene TRBJ2-5; D gene uncertain. The CDR3 has 13 residues. Germline assignment: CDR1 MNHEY and CDR2 SMNVEV (reference sequence). V was trimmed by 4 bases and J by 2 bases, leaving 8 bases between them. CDR3 DNA sequence: TGTGCCAGCAGTTACAGAAAGCAAGAGACCCAGTACTTC. This codes for CASSYRKQETQYF.

The V call is TRBV13, the J call TRBJ2-2; D is undetermined. The CDR3 length is 12 residues. The germline V and J ends were trimmed by 5 bases and 6 bases, with 7 bases remaining between them. Germline assignment: CDR1 PRHDT and CDR2 FYEKMQ (reference sequence). The CDR3 is CASSPPAGELFF. As DNA, the CDR3 is TGTGCCAGCAGCCCCCCGGCCGGGGAGCTGTTTTTT.

The V and J genes are TRBV19 and TRBJ1-3; maybe TRBD1 (6 bases). Trimming removed 5 bases from V and 3 bases from J, with 11 bases in between. The germline CDR1 and CDR2 sequences are LNHDA and SQIVND (reference sequence). CDR3 length: 14 amino acids. The CDR3, as DNA: TGTGCCAGTAGTCCAACAGGGCGTGGAAACACCATATATTTT. Translation gives CASSPTGRGNTIYF.

This sequence joins TRBV7-8 and TRBJ2-5; a weak D match, TRBD1 (6 bases). The V gene lost 4 bases and the J gene lost 5 bases, with 8 bases spanning the gap. Germline loops: CDR1 SGHVS, CDR2 FQNEAQ. The CDR3 has 12 residues. In nucleotides, the CDR3 is TGTGCCAGCAGCTCAACAGGGGAGACCCAGTACTTC. It codes for CASSSTGETQYF.

A note on this clone: This sample also contains other DNA sequences that code for the same CDR3. The rearrangement links TRBV5-4 to TRBJ2-7; unclear D gene. V was cut by 2 bases and J by 5 bases, with 5 bases left in between. Germline CDR1 SGHNT, CDR2 YYREEE (reference sequence). The CDR3 runs to 11 residues. In DNA, the CDR3 is TGTGCCAGCAGCTTCGGTAACGAGCAGTACTTC. Encoded protein: CASSFGNEQYF.

V gene TRBV7-9 combines with J gene TRBJ1-1, with D possibly matching TRBD1 (5 bases). The CDR3 sequence is 14 residues long. V lost 4 bases to trimming and J lost 0 bases, with 9 bases between them. Germline V gives CDR1 SEHNR, CDR2 FQNEAQ (reference sequence). The CDR3 DNA is TGTGCCAGCAGCTGGGGGAGGATGAACACTGAAGCTTTCTTT. This codes for CASSWGRMNTEAFF.

The CDR3 coding sequence is TGTGCCAGCAGTTCTGCTTATGGCACAGATACGCAGTATTTT. Encoded protein: CASSSAYGTDTQYF. The chain joins TRBV6-5 to TRBJ2-3; D not certain. V was cut by 4 bases and J by 1 base, with 9 bases left in between. The germline V gene has CDR1 MNHEY and CDR2 SVGAGI. The CDR3 has 14 amino acids.

V is TRBV7-6 and J is TRBJ1-5, with 7 bases fitting TRBD1. J gave up 8 bases and V 5 bases, and 6 bases lay outside the gene matches. CDR3 length: 13 residues. Germline CDR1 SGHVS, CDR2 FNYEAQ. CDR3 in DNA: TGTGCCAGCAGCCCAGGGGGTTTGAAGCCCCAGCATTTT. Amino acids: CASSPGGLKPQHF.

This clone was counted a single time. V and J are TRBV7-2 and TRBJ2-1; tentative D call: TRBD2 (6 bases). Germline V gene lookup returns CDR1 SGHTA and CDR2 FQGNSA. The CDR3 consists of 16 residues. V was trimmed by 5 bases and J by 7 bases, leaving 21 bases between them. The CDR3 loop reads CASSPTWQGGWNEQFF. The CDR3 nucleotides read TGTGCCAGCAGCCCCACGTGGCAGGGAGGCTGGAATGAGCAGTTCTTC.

V and J are TRBV29-1 and TRBJ2-1; no reliable D call. The CDR3 extends over 14 amino acids. V was pared by 6 bases and J by 6 bases, with 18 bases between. The germline V gene encodes CDR1 SQVTM and CDR2 ANQGSEA. The CDR3 spells CSVQRLGISNEQFF. For the CDR3, the DNA is TGCAGCGTCCAACGCCTAGGGATTTCCAATGAGCAGTTCTTC.

This clone was recorded only once. This CDR3 reads CASSLVPRGPGETQYF. CDR3 bases: TGCGCCAGCAGCTTGGTTCCAAGGGGGCCGGGTGAGACCCAGTACTTC. This chain links TRBV5-1 with TRBJ2-5, with 7 bases matching TRBD1. V lost 0 bases to trimming and J lost 5 bases; unmatched junction nucleotides: 10. The germline V gene has CDR1 SGHRS and CDR2 YFSETQ. This CDR3 contains 16 residues.

The rearrangement uses TRBV9 and TRBJ1-1; 7 bases agree with TRBD1. The CDR3 totals 17 residues. J gave up 0 bases and V 4 bases, and 12 bases lay outside the gene matches. Germline V lookup: CDR1 SGDLS, CDR2 YYNGEE. CDR3 DNA: TGTGCCAGCAGCCGGACAGGCTCTACTTCCTTGAACACTGAAGCTTTCTTT. Protein product: CASSRTGSTSLNTEAFF.

On this clone: At the DNA level, this CDR3 is encoded by other sequences in the same sample as well. This chain links TRBV27 with TRBJ2-1, with D uncertain. In germline, CDR1 is MNHEY, CDR2 SMNVEV (reference sequence). This CDR3 region has 12 residues. V was trimmed by 5 bases and J by 5 bases, leaving 7 bases between them. The DNA of the CDR3 is TGTGCCAGCAGTCGGCCGAACAATGAGCAGTTCTTC. This gives the protein CASSRPNNEQFF.

The rearrangement joins TRBV27 to TRBJ2-1; D is unclear. Germline loops: CDR1 MNHEY, CDR2 SMNVEV (reference sequence). V was pared by 2 bases and J by 10 bases, with 9 bases between. The CDR3 length is 12 residues. The CDR3 nucleotides read TGTGCCAGCAGTTTAAACGGACCCGAGCAGTTCTTC. Amino acid sequence: CASSLNGPEQFF.

The chain uses TRBV28 and TRBJ2-5, with TRBD1 identical over 7 bases. The CDR3 length is 16 residues. J gave up 3 bases and V 4 bases, and 11 bases lay outside the gene matches. Per the germline V gene, CDR1 is MDHEN and CDR2 is SYDVKM. The CDR3 sequence: CASSSYRGDGKETQYF. The CDR3 nucleotides are TGTGCCAGCAGTTCCTACAGGGGAGATGGGAAAGAGACCCAGTACTTC.